This T cell receptor (beta chain) was captured in a study of blood T cell repertoires in COVID-19. Study-level information: Samples of COVID-19 (acute and convalescent) were obtained from the United States, Italy and Spain. From T cells, B-cell-depleted T cells, or PBMCs came the material, which was cDNA or gDNA.

Germline loops: CDR1 SGHDT, CDR2 YYEEEE. CDR3 length: 15 residues. The V segment lost 2 bases and the J segment 0 bases; nucleotides outside the gene matches: 1. In its sample, this clone was seen once. Source study methods: Counts of nucleated cells, estimated from reference gene primer amplification, were obtained. Sequencing used immunoSEQ multiplex PCR; TCRdb keeps in-frame clones, though not all of them. That table is the source of V, J and clone size, and D and trimming were worked out from the DNA. This table has around 250,000 clones, roughly nine tenths appearing once. V usage is TRBV5-6 and J usage is TRBJ1-1, with 10 bases aligning to TRBD1. This TCR was recovered from a man in his sixties with acute or convalescent COVID-19. The sequenced sample was peripheral blood. CDR3 amino acids: CASSFGTGVNTEAFF. The CDR3 coding sequence is TGTGCCAGCAGCTTCGGGACAGGGGTGAACACTGAAGCTTTCTTT.